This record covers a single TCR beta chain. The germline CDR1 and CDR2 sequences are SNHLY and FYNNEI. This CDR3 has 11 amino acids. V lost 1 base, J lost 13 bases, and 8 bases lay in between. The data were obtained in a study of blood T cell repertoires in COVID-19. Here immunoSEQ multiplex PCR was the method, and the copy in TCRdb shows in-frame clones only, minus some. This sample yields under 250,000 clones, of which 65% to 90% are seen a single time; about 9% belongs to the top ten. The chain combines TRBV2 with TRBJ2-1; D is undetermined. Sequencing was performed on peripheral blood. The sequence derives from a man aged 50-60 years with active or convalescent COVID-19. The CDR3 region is CASSEVVRQFF. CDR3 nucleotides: TGTGCCAGCAGTGAAGTGGTCAGACAGTTCTTC.